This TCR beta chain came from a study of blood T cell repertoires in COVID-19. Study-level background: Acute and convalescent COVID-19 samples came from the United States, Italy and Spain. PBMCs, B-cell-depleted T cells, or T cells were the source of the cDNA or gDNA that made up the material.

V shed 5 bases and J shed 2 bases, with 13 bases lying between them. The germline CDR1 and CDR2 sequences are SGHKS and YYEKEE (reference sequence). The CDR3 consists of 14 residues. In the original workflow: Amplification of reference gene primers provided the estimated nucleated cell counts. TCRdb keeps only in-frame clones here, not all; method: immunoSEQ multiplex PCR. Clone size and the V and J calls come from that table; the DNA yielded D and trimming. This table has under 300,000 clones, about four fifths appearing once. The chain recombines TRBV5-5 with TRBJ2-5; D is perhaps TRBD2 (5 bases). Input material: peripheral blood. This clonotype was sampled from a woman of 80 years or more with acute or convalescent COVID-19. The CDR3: CASRIGRRQETQYF. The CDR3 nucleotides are TGTGCCAGCAGAATAGGACGGAGGCAAGAGACCCAGTACTTC.